This is a list of T cell receptor beta chains from one sample in a study of T-cell reconstitution after alpha-beta-depleted transplantation in children. MiXCR was run by TCRdb on the PCR reads, yielding one entry per CDR3 protein. Counted here are approximately 150,000 distinct CDR3 sequences, around 10% occurring once; the ten biggest clones make up approximately 18%. Sample: PBMCs, mostly from graft donor cells, taken 180 days after TCRalphabeta/CD19-depleted stem cell transplant. The origin of the receptors is a female patient aged 2-15 years who had a stem cell transplant for congenital amegakaryocytic thrombocytopenia, so the T cells may come from the graft donor. The CDR3 runs from the conserved cysteine through the conserved F or W.

cdr3_aa	v_call	j_call
CASSTQNRVGSYNEQFF	TRBV5-5	TRBJ2-1
CAWSVKTDQPQHF	TRBV30	TRBJ1-5
CSARGGAFNEQFF	TRBV20-1	TRBJ2-1
CSASWTDQETQYF	TRBV20-1	TRBJ2-5
CASSHGYDGGNIQYF	TRBV5-5	TRBJ2-4
CASSQTPTPSGFGYTF	TRBV16	TRBJ1-2
CASSSQQGWAYNSPLHF	TRBV27	TRBJ1-6
CASGHRGPTDTQYF	TRBV6-5	TRBJ2-3
CASSYETDYEQYF	TRBV6-6	TRBJ2-7
CASSLGTVLTLGQFF	TRBV3-1	TRBJ2-1
CASGRSDSNSPLHF	TRBV6-1	TRBJ1-6
CASSLGISGANVLTF	TRBV12-3/TRBV12-4	TRBJ2-6
CASSPRQAILSDTQYF	TRBV18	TRBJ2-3
CASSETTETQYF	TRBV28	TRBJ2-5
CASSRRGESRGKNTGELFF	TRBV11-2	TRBJ2-2
CSARDSSYEQYF	TRBV20-1	TRBJ2-7
CSAGDRVQTGELFF	TRBV20-1	TRBJ2-2
CSAMGLAGDTQYF	TRBV20-1	TRBJ2-3
CAIGTGGDEKLFF	TRBV10-3	TRBJ1-4
CAAEGDGFYEQYF	TRBV5-1	TRBJ2-7
CASSAGLAGEADTQYF	TRBV12-3/TRBV12-4	TRBJ2-3
CASSLGLAGVKDEQFF	TRBV5-1	TRBJ2-1
CSATPRTSGRTDTQYF	TRBV20-1	TRBJ2-3
CSASSGLQPQHF	TRBV20-1	TRBJ1-5
CSARDRGVETQYF	TRBV20-1	TRBJ2-5
CASSPVRQGKYSGANVLTF	TRBV28	TRBJ2-6
CASSAYLGEQYF	TRBV7-2	TRBJ2-7
CSAAGGRETGTDTQYF	TRBV20-1	TRBJ2-3
CASSLSRGQETQYF	TRBV7-6	TRBJ2-5
CACRTGGRHEQYF	TRBV10-2	TRBJ2-7
CASSRTPTTPYEQYF	TRBV7-2	TRBJ2-7
CASSLKTGGRYGYTF	TRBV5-1	TRBJ1-2
CASSLVGGYSDSPLHF	TRBV7-8	TRBJ1-6
CASSRFTGELFF	TRBV10-2	TRBJ2-2
CASSKKYREAETQYF	TRBV7-9	TRBJ2-5
CARNPDRAETQYF	TRBV25-1	TRBJ2-5
CASSSTKGAGETQYF	TRBV28	TRBJ2-5
CASSLTGSETQYF	TRBV4-1	TRBJ2-5
CSARFGGPNTEAFF	TRBV20-1	TRBJ1-1
CASSKDQGARRISEKLFF	TRBV21-1	TRBJ1-4
CASRRQVEIDGTNEKLFF	TRBV6-1	TRBJ1-4
CASSNDLTDTQYF	TRBV12-3/TRBV12-4	TRBJ2-3
CATYRDHNSPLHF	TRBV10-3	TRBJ1-6
CASSYRGPGNTIYF	TRBV19	TRBJ1-3
CASSHSTVAKNIQYF	TRBV3-1	TRBJ2-4
CASSLPGWALDQPQHF	TRBV28	TRBJ1-5
CASSTGQFF	TRBV7-2	TRBJ2-1
CASSQNTRTTQYF	TRBV3-1	TRBJ2-3
CASGQDSGNTIYF	TRBV19	TRBJ1-3
CASSSGLWGGELFF	TRBV7-2	TRBJ2-2